These 2 T cell receptor beta chains were sequenced from one sample in a study of beta chain features in type 1 diabetes. Expressed TCRB transcripts were sequenced after all isolated RNA was converted to cDNA. Libraries were prepared by immunoSEQ multiplex PCR; TCRdb keeps only in-frame clonotypes and omits some of them. The table has 400,000 to 450,000 clones, around 13% seen once; the top ten hold around 0.039%. The material sequenced was naive CD4+ T cells from blood. These receptors originate from a man aged 30-40 years in good health.

The table lists this clone with many counts. V and J are TRBV7-2 and TRBJ2-7, with TRBD2 matching over 14 bases. The CDR3 is 15 amino acids. Per germline, CDR1 SGHTA and CDR2 FQGNSA. V shed 5 bases, J shed 5 bases, and the junction held 5 bases outside the gene matches. As DNA, the CDR3 is TGTGCCAGCAGCAGGAGACTAGCGGGAGGGGACGAGCAGTACGTC. This gives the protein CASSRRLAGGDEQYV.

This clone was observed a handful of times. CDR3 DNA: TGTGCCAGTAAAACTAGCGGGGCGTACAATGAGCAGTTCTTC. Translation: CASKTSGAYNEQFF. The chain combines TRBV7-3 with TRBJ2-1, with 10 nucleotides matching TRBD2. Per germline, CDR1 SGHTA and CDR2 FQGTGA. The CDR3 loop spans 14 amino acids. The V segment lost 9 bases and the J segment 4 bases; nucleotides outside the gene matches: 6.